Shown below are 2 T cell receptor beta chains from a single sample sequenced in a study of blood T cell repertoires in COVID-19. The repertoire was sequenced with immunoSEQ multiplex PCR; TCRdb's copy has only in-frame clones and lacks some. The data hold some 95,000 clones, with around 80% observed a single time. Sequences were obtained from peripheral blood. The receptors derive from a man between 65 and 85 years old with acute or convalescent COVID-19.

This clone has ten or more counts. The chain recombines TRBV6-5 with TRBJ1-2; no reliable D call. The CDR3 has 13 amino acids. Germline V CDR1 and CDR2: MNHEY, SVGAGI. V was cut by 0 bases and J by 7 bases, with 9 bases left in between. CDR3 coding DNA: TGTGCCAGCAGTTACTCCGGTACCTCTGGCTACACCTTC. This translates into CASSYSGTSGYTF.

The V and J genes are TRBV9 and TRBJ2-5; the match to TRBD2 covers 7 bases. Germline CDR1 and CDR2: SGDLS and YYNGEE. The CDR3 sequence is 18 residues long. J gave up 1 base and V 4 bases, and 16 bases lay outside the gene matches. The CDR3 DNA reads TGTGCCAGCAGCCCCAAGTCAAGCGGGGTGGGGGGCCAAGAGACCCAGTACTTC. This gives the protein CASSPKSSGVGGQETQYF.